The 3 T cell receptor beta chains given below trace back to one sample, sequenced in a study of shared clonotypes between healthy human individuals. Sequencing used immunoSEQ multiplex PCR; TCRdb keeps in-frame clones, though not all of them. The table has 2 million to 2.5 million clones, approximately 95% seen once. Material for sequencing was naive CD4+ T cells from PBMCs. Subset described: CD45RA+ positively selected. The receptors come from a man younger than 30 in good health. Some clones in this sample may be carry-over from other donors' samples.

The J gene is TRBJ1-2, the V gene TRBV5-1; D gene ambiguous. The CDR3 runs to 14 residues. The V gene's germline CDR1 is SGHRS and CDR2 YFSETQ. V gave up 1 base and J gave up 2 bases, with 9 bases separating them. CDR3 residues: CASSLSQNNYGYTF. For the CDR3, the DNA is TGCGCCAGCAGCTTGAGTCAGAACAACTATGGCTACACCTTC. Complete variable domain (other parts from reference TRBV5-1 and TRBJ1-2): KAGVTQTPRYLIKTRGQQVTLSCSPISGHRSVSWYQQTPGQGLQFLFEYFSETQRNKGNFPGRFSGRQFSNSRSEMNVSTLELGDSALYLCASSLSQNNYGYTFGSGTRLTVV.

This chain links TRBV6-5 with TRBJ2-7; 9 nucleotides agree with TRBD2. CDR1 is MNHEY, CDR2 SVGAGI, per germline. With V trimmed by 2 bases and J by 6 bases, 11 bases remained unmatched. This CDR3 is 16 amino acids long. The CDR3 nucleotides read TGTGCCAGCAGTTACGGGCAGGCCGGGACTAGCTTCGAGCAGTACTTC. This codes for CASSYGQAGTSFEQYF.

V and J are TRBV27 and TRBJ2-3; no clear D gene. Germline V gene data show CDR1 as MNHEY and CDR2 as SMNVEV (reference sequence). Trimming removed 3 bases at V and 7 bases at J, with 14 bases between. The CDR3 totals 14 residues. CDR3 protein: CASSFPPGYHTQYF. The CDR3, as DNA: TGTGCCAGCAGTTTCCCTCCCGGATATCATACGCAGTATTTT.